What follows are 26 T cell receptor beta chains derived from one specimen sequenced in a study of post-analysis software for immune sequencing data. Study observations and caveats: With TRBV5-6, TRBV5-1 and TRBV20-1 included, about five TRBV segments were more frequent in patients than in controls.

Their target antigens are unknown. Unique molecular identifiers were built into the TCR beta cDNA libraries. TCRdb reprocessed the PCR reads via MiXCR and lists one record per CDR3 protein. The sample carries some 800,000 distinct CDR3 sequences, 46% recorded once. The sequencing input was blood. These receptors were taken from a girl under 18 with multiple sclerosis.

The genes are TRBV15 and TRBJ2-5; 12 bases are shared with TRBD2. Germline loops: CDR1 LNHNV, CDR2 YYDKDF (reference sequence). The CDR3 has 16 amino acids. J was trimmed by 4 bases and V by 1 base; bases with no gene match: 4. The CDR3 region has the DNA TGTGCCACCAGCAGAGGACTAGCGGGAGTGTCAGAGACCCAGTACTTC. As protein: CATSRGLAGVSETQYF.

This clonotype has just a few counts. The chain links TRBV4-3 to TRBJ2-7; 7 nucleotides agree with TRBD2. The germline V gene encodes CDR1 LGHNA and CDR2 YSLEER. With V trimmed by 2 bases and J by 0 bases, 10 bases remained unmatched. This CDR3 comprises 17 residues. DNA of the CDR3: TGCGCCAGCAGCCAAAATGTTTGGGGGGGGAACTCCTACGAGCAGTACTTC. Translated, it gives CASSQNVWGGNSYEQYF.

This clonotype came up a few times. The chain combines TRBV29-1 with TRBJ2-7; D not certain. The length of the CDR3 is 11 residues. V shed 2 bases and J shed 5 bases, with 7 bases lying between them. Germline V gene data show CDR1 as SQVTM and CDR2 as ANQGSEA. CDR3 in amino acids: CSVESGNEQYF. CDR3 bases: TGCAGCGTTGAAAGTGGAAACGAGCAGTACTTC.

V and J are TRBV12-3 or TRBV12-4 and TRBJ2-7, with TRBD2 matching over 14 bases. The CDR3 consists of 15 residues. With 6 bases clipped from V and 3 bases from J, the junction kept 4 bases outside the gene matches. The CDR3 coding sequence is TGTGCCAGCAGCCGGACTAGCGGGAGGCTCTACGAGCAGTACTTC. It is translated as CASSRTSGRLYEQYF.

The gene calls are TRBV27 and TRBJ2-1; 7 bases match TRBD2. CDR1 is MNHEY and CDR2 is SMNVEV in the germline V gene (reference sequence). There are 17 residues in the CDR3. The V and J ends lost 1 base and 7 bases, in that order; junction bases with no gene match: 13. This chain's CDR3 is CASSLWLADGGKNEQFF. DNA for the CDR3: TGTGCCAGCAGTTTATGGCTAGCGGATGGTGGTAAAAATGAGCAGTTCTTC.

This chain's CDR3 is CASSLDATGGYNEQFF. The CDR3 DNA follows: TGTGCCAGCAGCTTAGACGCAACTGGGGGCTACAATGAGCAGTTCTTC. This chain connects TRBV7-2 to TRBJ2-1; D may match TRBD1 or TRBD2 (5 bases each). The germline V and J ends were trimmed by 1 base and 3 bases, with 13 bases remaining between them. This CDR3 has 16 residues. Germline CDR1 SGHTA, CDR2 FQGNSA.

The chain links TRBV5-6 to TRBJ1-2; tentatively, D is TRBD1 (5 bases). The CDR3 has 14 residues. The V gene's germline CDR1 is SGHDT and CDR2 YYEEEE. The V and J ends lost 1 base and 6 bases respectively, with 13 bases between them. The CDR3 coding sequence is TGTGCCAGCAGCTTGAAGACAGTGAAACATGGCTACACCTTC. It specifies CASSLKTVKHGYTF.

This chain's CDR3 is CASSVGASSSDTQYF. CDR3 in DNA: TGTGCCAGCAGCGTAGGGGCTAGCAGTTCAGATACGCAGTATTTT. V and J are TRBV9 and TRBJ2-3; TRBD2 is a possible D gene (5 bases). V lost 0 bases, J lost 4 bases, and 12 bases lay in between. CDR3 length equals 15 residues. The V gene's germline CDR1 is SGDLS and CDR2 YYNGEE.

This clonotype occurred once. The chain is built from TRBV20-1 and TRBJ2-4; no definite D call. The tail of the sequence fits TRBJ2-7 better, so the J call may be wrong. Per germline, CDR1 DFQATT and CDR2 SNEGSKA (reference sequence). This CDR3 is built from 15 residues. CDR3: CSARPTGLPCHEQYF. The CDR3 coding sequence is TGCAGTGCTAGACCTACTGGCTTGCCGTGCCACGAGCAGTACTTC.

This chain uses TRBV6-1 with TRBJ1-1; 8 nucleotides line up with TRBD1. J lost 1 base, V lost 6 bases, and 13 bases had no gene match. The CDR3 length is 17 residues. The germline CDR1 and CDR2 sequences are MNHNS and SASEGT. CDR3: CASSHRQGANWNTEAFF. The CDR3 coding sequence is TGTGCCAGCAGCCATAGGCAGGGGGCGAATTGGAACACTGAAGCTTTCTTT.

This clonotype was picked up a small number of times. This sequence joins TRBV12-3 or TRBV12-4 and TRBJ2-3, with 15 bases aligning to TRBD2. The CDR3 consists of 17 residues. J gave up 0 bases and V 5 bases, and 3 bases lay outside the gene matches. In DNA form, the CDR3 reads TGTGCCAGCAGTGGGACTAGCGGGAGGTCGAGCACAGATACGCAGTATTTT. Its translation: CASSGTSGRSSTDTQYF.

In this sample, this clonotype turned up a few times. The chain is built from TRBV5-1 and TRBJ1-6, with 9 bases that match TRBD1. Germline V gene sequence: CDR1 SGHRS, CDR2 YFSETQ. The CDR3 spans 15 residues. The ends lost 4 bases at V and 8 bases at J; junction bases unmatched: 7. The CDR3 DNA reads TGCGCCAGCAGCCTGGGGGACAGGGCTGATTCACCCCTCCACTTT. It codes for CASSLGDRADSPLHF.

This clonotype appeared a few times. V gene TRBV4-3 combines with J gene TRBJ2-5; D ambiguous. Germline CDR1 and CDR2: LGHNA and YSLEER. CDR3 length equals 13 residues. V was trimmed by 4 bases and J by 6 bases, leaving 12 bases between them. CDR3 loop: CASSLIHGKTQYF. The CDR3 DNA is TGCGCCAGCAGCCTCATACATGGAAAGACCCAGTACTTC.

The rearrangement uses TRBV10-2 and TRBJ1-5, with unresolved D. The CDR3 contains 15 residues. Germline V gene data show CDR1 as WSHSY and CDR2 as SAAADI. The V and J ends lost 1 base and 3 bases respectively, with 10 bases between them. Here the CDR3 reads CASSEYTSLNQPQHF. The CDR3 region has the DNA TGCGCCAGCAGTGAGTACACATCACTCAATCAGCCCCAGCATTTT.

The chain has TRBV5-6 and TRBJ2-3; 7 positions match TRBD1. The CDR3 runs to 15 residues. V was clipped by 2 bases and J by 9 bases; unmatched bases: 12. CDR1 and CDR2 from the germline V gene are SGHDT and YYEEEE. CDR3 amino acids: CASSLGGQAKKTQYF. CDR3 in DNA: TGTGCCAGCAGCTTAGGCGGACAGGCCAAGAAGACGCAGTATTTT.

This clonotype has only a few counts. V gene TRBV20-1 combines with J gene TRBJ2-7; D is possibly TRBD1 (6 bases). V was shortened by 1 base and J by 10 bases, with 23 bases between the two germline ends. Germline V gene sequence: CDR1 DFQATT, CDR2 SNEGSKA (reference sequence). This CDR3 has 15 amino acids. The CDR3 is CSARAPDRSPNTQYF. The CDR3 DNA is TGCAGTGCTAGAGCCCCCGACAGGTCCCCCAACACCCAGTACTTC.

The chain couples TRBV6-2 or TRBV6-3 to TRBJ1-2; no definite D call. V lost 1 base and J 8 bases, leaving 11 bases between the germline ends. Germline V gene data show CDR1 as MNHEY and CDR2 as SVGEGT. This CDR3 has 13 amino acids. The CDR3 DNA is TGTGCCAGCAGTTACTGGACTTCCAGGGGCTACACCTTC. Translated, it gives CASSYWTSRGYTF.

This chain connects TRBV13 to TRBJ2-7, with D tentatively TRBD1 (6 bases). Germline V gene sequence: CDR1 PRHDT, CDR2 FYEKMQ (reference sequence). The V end was cut by 0 bases, the J end by 3 bases, with 9 bases between. The length of the CDR3 is 14 residues. The CDR3 here is CASSLGLQGYEQYF. The CDR3 DNA is TGTGCCAGCAGCTTAGGGTTACAGGGCTACGAGCAGTACTTC.

The chain recombines TRBV7-9 with TRBJ2-1, with D uncertain. Germline-derived CDR1 and CDR2 are SEHNR and FQNEAQ (reference sequence). The CDR3 length is 14 residues. The ends were cut back, 1 base at V and 7 bases at J, with 11 bases in the middle. As DNA, the CDR3 is TGTGCCAGCAGCTTAGGTGACGAGACAAATGAGCAGTTCTTC. Protein sequence: CASSLGDETNEQFF. The whole variable domain, remainder taken from reference TRBV7-9 and TRBJ2-1, is DTGVSQNPRHKITKRGQNVTFRCDPISEHNRLYWYRQTLGQGPEFLTYFQNEAQLEKSRLLSDRFSAERPKGSFSTLEIQRTEQGDSAMYLCASSLGDETNEQFFGPGTRLTVL.

This clonotype was seen more than once but under ten times. The V gene is TRBV5-8, the J gene TRBJ1-5, with unresolved D. Germline assignment: CDR1 SGHTS and CDR2 YDEGEE. The CDR3 length is 15 residues. Trimming left V 2 bases short and J 3 bases short, with 12 bases between. The CDR3 bases are TGTGCCAGCAGCTTCAGTGTAGGAGTCAATCAGCCCCAGCATTTT. Protein product: CASSFSVGVNQPQHF.

This clonotype was seen more than once but under ten times. The chain combines TRBV6-5 with TRBJ1-4; D is unresolved. The CDR3 covers 14 residues. Germline loops: CDR1 MNHEY, CDR2 SVGAGI. V shed 5 bases and J shed 3 bases, with 10 bases lying between them. CDR3 sequence: CASSLGSSNEKLFF. The CDR3 region has the DNA TGTGCCAGCAGTCTGGGGTCTTCTAATGAAAAACTGTTTTTT.

This chain connects TRBV6-2 or TRBV6-3 to TRBJ2-7; 10 bases match TRBD1. With V trimmed by 6 bases and J by 2 bases, 4 bases remained unmatched. Germline V gives CDR1 MNHEY, CDR2 SVGEGT. The CDR3 is 14 residues long. The CDR3 nucleotides are TGTGCCAGCAGAGACAGGGGGCTTGCCTACGAGCAGTACTTC. Amino acid sequence: CASRDRGLAYEQYF.

This clonotype was seen more than once but under ten times. The V gene is TRBV12-3 or TRBV12-4, the J gene TRBJ1-2, with D unclear. The V end lost 5 bases, the J end lost 2 bases, and 12 bases lay between the germline ends. The CDR3 loop spans 14 amino acids. CDR3 nucleotides: TGTGCCAGCAGTCCCCTCGGAGGGAACTATGGCTACACCTTC. Translation gives CASSPLGGNYGYTF.

The genes are TRBV25-1 and TRBJ2-1; D remains ambiguous. The CDR3 loop spans 15 amino acids. Looked up from germline, CDR1 is MGHDK and CDR2 is SYGVNS. Trimming took off 3 bases at V and 5 bases at J, with 14 bases between the two ends. The CDR3 coding sequence is TGTGCCAGCAGTGATGGTTCATACACAGACAATGAGCAGTTCTTC. Amino acids: CASSDGSYTDNEQFF.

This clonotype showed up just a few times. V and J are TRBV28 and TRBJ2-5; no definite D call. The CDR3 sequence is 10 residues long. Trimming stripped 4 bases from V and 7 bases from J, with 4 bases between. Germline CDR1 and CDR2: MDHEN and SYDVKM. CDR3 sequence reads: CASSSGTQYF. In DNA form, the CDR3 reads TGTGCCAGCAGTTCCGGGACCCAGTACTTC.

The chain combines TRBV10-3 with TRBJ2-7, with D uncertain. V was cut by 2 bases and J by 2 bases, with 16 bases left in between. CDR3 size: 16 residues. CDR1 is ENHRY and CDR2 is SYGVKD in the germline V gene. CDR3 sequence (DNA): TGTGCCATCAGTGAGGCTGGCCCTAGTTCAACCTACGAGCAGTACTTC. Its translation is CAISEAGPSSTYEQYF.